This entry features one T cell receptor (beta chain) sequence. This entry comes from a study of tumor T cells in aggressive B-cell lymphoma. Measured with immunoSEQ multiplex PCR; TCRdb has only the in-frame clones, and not every one. In the table there are 5,100 or so clones, roughly 88% of which are singletons. CDR1 and CDR2 (germline): SGHTA, FQGTGA. V lost 2 bases, J lost 3 bases, and 13 bases lay in between. This CDR3 is 15 amino acids long. Specimen: tumor tissue. This clonotype was obtained from an adult with diffuse large B cell lymphoma. The chain couples TRBV7-3 to TRBJ1-1, with D unresolved. CDR3 loop: CASSLEGSYDTEAFF. In nucleotides, the CDR3 is TGTGCCAGCAGCTTAGAGGGAAGTTACGACACTGAAGCTTTCTTT.